This record looks at one TCR beta chain sequence and its context. Its antigen is unknown. The data were produced by immunoSEQ multiplex PCR, yet TCRdb's version contains in-frame clones alone and is incomplete. Of around 150,000 clones in the sample, around 88% were seen once. These data are taken from a study of cytomegalovirus exposure and HLA in healthy donors. The study, taken as a whole, reports: According to a subsequent analysis, TCR clusters from the first cohort were inclined to appear together in the 120 validation repertoires. Most sequenced TCRs were rare (though some public TCRs occurred in many donors).

A roughly 120-subject validation cohort, separate from the roughly 700-subject first cohort, supplied the donors. Sequencing was carried out using PBMCs. This receptor was obtained from a woman aged 18-35 years in good health and CMV-seropositive.

The CDR3 region is CASSGDSKTNEKLFF. The CDR3 nucleotides are TGTGCCAGCAGCGGGGACAGTAAGACTAATGAAAAACTGTTTTTT. The chain couples TRBV9 to TRBJ1-4; 7 nucleotides line up with TRBD1. The germline V gene has CDR1 SGDLS and CDR2 YYNGEE. The CDR3 is made up of 15 amino acids. Trimming cost V 3 bases and J 2 bases; bases outside gene matches: 4.